A selection of T cell receptor beta chains follows, all from one sample in a study of blood T cell repertoires in COVID-19. Method: immunoSEQ multiplex PCR; TCRdb's copy keeps in-frame clones and lacks some. The data contain a few hundred thousand clones, about 87% of them singletons. Sequencing input: PBMCs or T cells enriched from blood (not recorded which). Receptors were obtained from a woman aged 40 to 49 who had been exposed to COVID-19. Both conserved end residues are part of each CDR3. D genes are given only for firm matches. Only some rows state a clone size, as once, few, many or a class for expanded clones.

>TRBJ1-1|TRBV4-1|.|TRBD1
TGCGCCAGCTGTCGGGGACAGGGCGGCACTGAAGCTTTCTTT
CASCRGQGGTEAFF
>TRBJ2-1|TRBV6-5|.|.
TGTGCCAGCAGTTATCGGGGACTTCTTTCCAATGAGCAGTTCTTC
CASSYRGLLSNEQFF
>TRBJ1-5|TRBV7-2|.|.
TGTGCCAGCAGCTTACAGGCCGCCGGGGGCAATCAGCCCCAGCATTTT
CASSLQAAGGNQPQHF
>TRBJ1-6|TRBV28|once|.
TGTGCCAGCACCCCGGGAGGTTTAGGAATGTCAGGTCCACCCCTCCACTTT
CASTPGGLGMSGPPLHF
>TRBJ1-1|TRBV7-9|.|.
TGTGCCAGCAGCCCGGTGGGGGACACAGGAAACACTGAAGCTTTCTTT
CASSPVGDTGNTEAFF
>TRBJ1-1|TRBV5-5|.|TRBD1
TGTGCCAGCAGCGTACAGGGGGAAAGGAACACTGAAGCTTTCTTT
CASSVQGERNTEAFF
>TRBJ1-2|TRBV27|.|.
TGTGCCAGCAGTTTGGACTTGACTCGAGCCTATGGCTACACCTTC
CASSLDLTRAYGYTF
>TRBJ1-1|TRBV7-2|.|TRBD1
TGTGCCAGCAGGGACAGGGCCGATCGGGCTGAAGCTTTCTTT
CASRDRADRAEAFF
>TRBJ1-1|TRBV25-1|.|TRBD1
TGTGCCAGCAGTGGACACAGGGGGCTTGATGAAGCTTTCTTT
CASSGHRGLDEAFF
>TRBJ2-1|TRBV7-2|once|.
TGTGCCAGCAGCTTAGAAGTGAGCTCCTACAATGAGCAGTTCTTC
CASSLEVSSYNEQFF
>TRBJ2-3|TRBV18|.|TRBD2
TGTGCCAGCTCACCACCAACTAGCGGGATGGGGAATACGCAGTATTTT
CASSPPTSGMGNTQYF
>TRBJ2-1|TRBV18|once|TRBD1
TGTGCCAGCTCAAGGATTGACAGGGGGGGTGAGCAGTTCTTC
CASSRIDRGGEQFF
>TRBJ2-7|TRBV2|few|.
TGTGCCAGCAGTGAATTAATGGCTTACGAGCAGTACTTC
CASSELMAYEQYF
>TRBJ2-5|TRBV6-2/TRBV6-3|few|TRBD2
TGTGCCAGCAGTGTGGACCGGGACTACCCCTCGGAGACCCAGTACTTC
CASSVDRDYPSETQYF
>TRBJ2-5|TRBV5-1|.|.
TGCGCCAGCAGCAGTATCGGGAAGGCGGAGACCCAGTACTTC
CASSSIGKAETQYF
>TRBJ1-1|TRBV29-1|.|.
TGCAGCGTTCTAGGAATGAACACTGAAGCTTTCTTT
CSVLGMNTEAFF